This record concerns one T cell receptor beta chain sequence. The method was immunoSEQ multiplex PCR; TCRdb's version includes in-frame clones alone and lacks a portion of them. This sample yields more than 75,000 clones, of which roughly nine tenths are seen a single time; just over 8% belongs to the top ten. The data originate from a study of blood T cell repertoires in COVID-19. Across the whole study: Specimens from acute and convalescent COVID-19 originated in the United States, Italy and Spain.

The CDR3 consists of 13 residues. Trimming stripped 7 bases from V and 5 bases from J, with 14 bases between. Germline CDR1 is LNHDA and CDR2 is SQIVND (reference sequence). Sequenced material: peripheral blood. The clonotype comes from a man aged 25-45 years with acute or convalescent COVID-19. The chain links TRBV19 to TRBJ1-1; D is perhaps TRBD1 (6 bases). CDR3 DNA: TGTGCCAGTAATAGGGACAAGGGGACTGAAGCTTTCTTT. Protein sequence: CASNRDKGTEAFF.